A single sample gave rise to the 26 T cell receptor beta chains below, sequenced in a study of blood T cell repertoires in COVID-19. Sequenced by immunoSEQ multiplex PCR; TCRdb stores in-frame clones only, minus some. The data show about 150,000 clones, around 85% seen once. The sample consisted of peripheral blood. Every receptor here comes from a man in his 60s with COVID-19, enrolled during active disease.

This clone was found once. The chain recombines TRBV19 with TRBJ1-5; 9 bases fit TRBD1. The CDR3 extends over 16 amino acids. V was clipped by 4 bases and J by 1 base; unmatched bases: 5. CDR1 is LNHDA and CDR2 is SQIVND in the germline V gene (reference sequence). CDR3 region: CASSTTGGWSNQPQHF. The CDR3, as DNA: TGTGCCAGTAGTACAACAGGGGGCTGGAGCAATCAGCCCCAGCATTTT.

The count of this clone is one. The chain has TRBV14 and TRBJ1-2; the D gene is possibly TRBD1 (5 bases). The V end was cut by 2 bases, the J end by 4 bases, with 11 bases between. Germline assignment: CDR1 SGHDN and CDR2 FVKESK. The CDR3 consists of 14 residues. Here the CDR3 DNA reads TGTGCCAGCAGCCAACGGCAGGGTGCCTATGGCTACACCTTC. The encoded protein is CASSQRQGAYGYTF.

This clone has a single count. This chain joins TRBV5-1 and TRBJ2-3, with D perhaps matching TRBD1 (5 bases). CDR3 length: 14 amino acids. Germline loops: CDR1 SGHRS, CDR2 YFSETQ. V gave up 0 bases and J gave up 4 bases, with 9 bases separating them. CDR3: CASSLGQGPDTQYF. The CDR3 region has the DNA TGCGCCAGCAGCTTGGGGCAGGGTCCAGATACGCAGTATTTT.

In this sample, this clone turned up a few times. V usage is TRBV19 and J usage is TRBJ1-6, with D tentatively TRBD1 (6 bases). Looked up from germline, CDR1 is LNHDA and CDR2 is SQIVND (reference sequence). This CDR3 region has 15 residues. The V gene lost 6 bases and the J gene lost 6 bases, with 15 bases spanning the gap. CDR3 nucleotides: TGTGCCAGTAGCCTAGGACAGCAGAGTAATTCACCCCTCCACTTT. Translating gives CASSLGQQSNSPLHF. The full variable domain, rest sourced from reference TRBV19 and TRBJ1-6, is DGGITQSPKYLFRKEGQNVTLSCEQNLNHDAMYWYRQDPGQGLRLIYYSQIVNDFQKGDIAEGYSVSREKKESFPLTVTSAQKNPTAFYLCASSLGQQSNSPLHFGNGTRLTVT.

The chain couples TRBV24-1 to TRBJ1-1; TRBD1 is a possible D gene (5 bases). Germline lookup yields CDR1 KGHDR and CDR2 SFDVKD. This CDR3 is 16 amino acids long. Trimming pared 5 bases from V and 0 bases from J, leaving 15 bases between. The CDR3: CATSVAGRPVNTEAFF. CDR3 DNA: TGTGCCACCAGTGTCGCAGGGAGGCCAGTGAACACTGAAGCTTTCTTT.

V and J are TRBV5-1 and TRBJ2-2; D is uncertain. The CDR3 spans 12 residues. V was shortened by 1 base and J by 10 bases, with 8 bases between the two germline ends. CDR1 and CDR2 (germline): SGHRS, YFSETQ. As DNA, the CDR3 is TGCGCCAGCAGCTTGACGAGCCTGGAGCTGTTTTTT. It encodes CASSLTSLELFF.

This clone is a singleton in its sample. Here the CDR3 DNA reads TGTGCCAGCAGTTACCAGGGACAGGTAGGAACTGAAGCTTTCTTT. Translating it yields CASSYQGQVGTEAFF. The chain has TRBV6-5 and TRBJ1-1, with 8 nucleotides matching TRBD1. This CDR3 region has 15 residues. In germline, CDR1 is MNHEY, CDR2 SVGAGI. V dropped 2 bases and J dropped 5; count of bases not matched to a gene: 7.

The rearrangement uses TRBV9 and TRBJ1-4; 7 nucleotides line up with TRBD1. The CDR3 length is 14 residues. The J segment lost 4 bases and the V segment lost 2 bases, leaving 2 bases of the junction unmatched. CDR1 is SGDLS and CDR2 is YYNGEE in the germline V gene. CDR3 residues: CASSVGQDNEKLFF. The CDR3 DNA is TGTGCCAGCAGCGTCGGACAGGATAATGAAAAACTGTTTTTT.

This clone showed up just a few times. The chain combines TRBV6-5 with TRBJ1-3; D ambiguous. This CDR3 has 13 amino acids. V dropped 6 bases and J dropped 3 bases, with 9 bases sitting between them. The V gene's germline CDR1 is MNHEY and CDR2 SVGAGI. In DNA, the CDR3 is TGTGCCAGCAGCCCCCCAAATGGAAACACCATATATTTT. This gives the protein CASSPPNGNTIYF.

The rearrangement joins TRBV19 to TRBJ1-4, with TRBD1 as a possible D gene (5 bases). Germline V gene lookup returns CDR1 LNHDA and CDR2 SQIVND (reference sequence). The CDR3 is made up of 15 amino acids. Trimming shortened V by 5 bases and J by 0 bases, and 10 bases separated the two germline ends. This CDR3 is CASSRWGATNEKLFF. The CDR3 DNA sequence: TGTGCCAGTAGTCGATGGGGGGCAACTAATGAAAAACTGTTTTTT.

V gene TRBV28 combines with J gene TRBJ2-2, with 7 bases fitting TRBD1. With 5 bases clipped from V and 4 bases from J, the junction kept 7 bases outside the gene matches. Germline CDR1 is MDHEN and CDR2 is SYDVKM. The CDR3 loop spans 15 amino acids. In nucleotides, the CDR3 is TGTGCCAGCAGTCTACAGGGGATGAGCACCGGGGAGCTGTTTTTT. Its protein product is CASSLQGMSTGELFF.

The J gene is TRBJ2-6, the V gene TRBV2; 9 bases align to TRBD1. Germline CDR1 SNHLY, CDR2 FYNNEI. The CDR3 sequence is 15 residues long. Trimming at V came to 6 bases and at J to 4 bases, leaving 4 bases not matched to a gene. The CDR3 region is CASRGQGAGANVLTF. The CDR3 DNA follows: TGTGCCAGCAGGGGACAGGGCGCCGGGGCCAACGTCCTGACTTTC.

The chain couples TRBV5-6 to TRBJ2-3, with 8 bases lining up with TRBD2. V was pared by 5 bases and J by 6 bases, with 5 bases of the junction left unmatched. CDR3 length equals 13 residues. Germline CDR1 is SGHDT and CDR2 is YYEEEE. CDR3 region: CASSRRGGDTQYF. The CDR3 DNA reads as TGTGCCAGCAGTCGCCGCGGGGGGGATACGCAGTATTTT.

The chain has TRBV6-5 and TRBJ2-5, with a weak D call TRBD2 (7 bases). Germline lookup yields CDR1 MNHEY and CDR2 SVGAGI. The CDR3 extends over 14 amino acids. Trimming removed 8 bases at V and 4 bases at J, with 17 bases between. The CDR3 DNA reads as TGTGCCAGCGGGGGCGAGGGAGGGAGAGAGACCCAGTACTTC. Residues: CASGGEGGRETQYF.

V is TRBV4-3 and J is TRBJ2-7; 9 bases align to TRBD1. J gave up 2 bases and V 0 bases, and 5 bases lay outside the gene matches. Germline V gives CDR1 LGHNA, CDR2 YSLEER. There are 16 residues in the CDR3. The DNA for the CDR3 is TGCGCCAGCAGCCAAGATCTAAGGACAGGGGCCTACGAGCAGTACTTC. It translates to CASSQDLRTGAYEQYF.

This sequence joins TRBV6-2 or TRBV6-3 and TRBJ1-1; the D gene is possibly TRBD1 (6 bases). Trimming stripped 6 bases from V and 5 bases from J, with 22 bases between. The length of the CDR3 is 16 residues. The germline V gene encodes CDR1 MNHEY and CDR2 SVGEGT. The CDR3 protein is CASSLGQTGFRTEAFF. For the CDR3, the DNA is TGTGCCAGCAGCTTAGGGCAGACAGGTTTTCGGACTGAAGCTTTCTTT.

The V gene is TRBV28, the J gene TRBJ1-2; 8 bases are a match to TRBD1. Per the germline V gene, CDR1 is MDHEN and CDR2 is SYDVKM. The length of the CDR3 is 14 residues. V gave up 9 bases and J gave up 5 bases; unmatched junction bases: 11. The CDR3 spells CASQTGALGYGYTF. The CDR3 bases are TGTGCCAGTCAGACAGGGGCCCTCGGGTATGGCTACACCTTC.

Worth noting for this clone: The sample carries other DNA sequences with the same CDR3. The chain employs TRBV12-5 and TRBJ1-1; D gene unclear. This CDR3 region has 14 residues. V lost 9 bases, J lost 0 bases, and 14 bases lay in between. Looked up from germline, CDR1 is LGHNT and CDR2 is FRNRAP. The CDR3 reads CASAGGGMNTEAFF. The CDR3 DNA sequence: TGTGCTAGCGCCGGAGGCGGAATGAACACTGAAGCTTTCTTT. The full variable domain, rest sourced from reference TRBV12-5 and TRBJ1-1, is DARVTQTPRHKVTEMGQEVTMRCQPILGHNTVFWYRQTMMQGLELLAYFRNRAPLDDSGMPKDRFSAEMPDATLATLKIQPSEPRDSAVYFCASAGGGMNTEAFFGQGTRLTVV.

Only a few counts were recorded for this clone. The chain carries TRBV7-2 and TRBJ1-1, with a weak D call TRBD1 (6 bases). CDR3 length: 16 amino acids. Germline V CDR1 and CDR2: SGHTA, FQGNSA. V dropped 4 bases and J dropped 2 bases, with 17 bases sitting between them. CDR3 loop: CASSSRVGAGNTEAFF. The CDR3 DNA sequence: TGTGCCAGCAGCTCCCGGGTGGGGGCCGGAAACACTGAAGCTTTCTTT.

The chain links TRBV27 to TRBJ1-4; TRBD1 is a possible D gene (5 bases). V was pared by 3 bases and J by 8 bases, with 28 bases between. CDR1 is MNHEY, CDR2 SMNVEV, per germline (reference sequence). The CDR3 loop spans 19 amino acids. The CDR3 reads CASSLGGAGLLTGKEKLFF. The CDR3 DNA follows: TGTGCCAGCAGTTTGGGTGGGGCAGGGCTTCTAACTGGGAAGGAAAAACTGTTTTTT.

The chain couples TRBV12-3 or TRBV12-4 to TRBJ1-1; D gene ambiguous. Trimming took off 3 bases at V and 12 bases at J, with 14 bases between the two ends. This CDR3 region has 12 residues. For the CDR3, the DNA is TGTGCCAGCAGTTTTGGCGGGGTACGGACTTTCTTT. Encoded protein: CASSFGGVRTFF.

The chain carries TRBV11-3 and TRBJ1-1; a possible D gene is TRBD1 (6 bases). The CDR3 is made up of 15 amino acids. Germline assignment: CDR1 SGHNT and CDR2 YENEEA. The V gene lost 8 bases and the J gene lost 0 bases, with 16 bases spanning the gap. As DNA, the CDR3 is TGTGCCAGCGGTTTCATTAGGGGGTTGAACACTGAAGCTTTCTTT. It is translated as CASGFIRGLNTEAFF.

The gene calls are TRBV9 and TRBJ2-1; 8 bases are shared with TRBD2. Per germline, CDR1 SGDLS and CDR2 YYNGEE. Unmatched junction bases numbered 15, after V lost 4 bases and J lost 9 bases. The CDR3 is 16 amino acids. CDR3 sequence: CASSITPGLESSEQFF. The CDR3 DNA is TGTGCCAGCAGCATTACTCCGGGACTAGAAAGTTCTGAGCAGTTCTTC.

The chain uses TRBV7-3 and TRBJ1-5; D remains ambiguous. CDR3 size: 13 residues. Germline V gene data show CDR1 as SGHTA and CDR2 as FQGTGA. V was cut by 5 bases and J by 7 bases, with 12 bases left in between. The CDR3, as DNA: TGTGCCAGCAGCCCGGGGTTGGGGCAGCCCCAGCATTTT. Its translation: CASSPGLGQPQHF.

The rearrangement joins TRBV7-9 to TRBJ2-3; 8 bases are a match to TRBD2. Trimming at V came to 5 bases and at J to 5 bases, leaving 12 bases not matched to a gene. The CDR3 is 16 residues long. Germline CDR1 SEHNR, CDR2 FQNEAQ (reference sequence). The CDR3 loop is CASSPRLGLDRDTQYF. CDR3 DNA: TGTGCCAGCAGCCCCCGGTTGGGACTAGATAGAGATACGCAGTATTTT. The variable domain in full, completed from reference TRBV7-9 and TRBJ2-3, reads DTGVSQNPRHKITKRGQNVTFRCDPISEHNRLYWYRQTLGQGPEFLTYFQNEAQLEKSRLLSDRFSAERPKGSFSTLEIQRTEQGDSAMYLCASSPRLGLDRDTQYFGPGTRLTVL.

This clone showed up just a few times. V usage is TRBV6-2 or TRBV6-3 and J usage is TRBJ2-3; D gene ambiguous. Germline lookup yields CDR1 MNHEY and CDR2 SVGEGT. V was cut by 1 base and J by 1 base, with 9 bases left in between. This CDR3 contains 15 residues. The CDR3 loop is CASSYLETGTDTQYF. CDR3 bases: TGTGCCAGCAGTTACTTAGAAACCGGCACAGATACGCAGTATTTT.